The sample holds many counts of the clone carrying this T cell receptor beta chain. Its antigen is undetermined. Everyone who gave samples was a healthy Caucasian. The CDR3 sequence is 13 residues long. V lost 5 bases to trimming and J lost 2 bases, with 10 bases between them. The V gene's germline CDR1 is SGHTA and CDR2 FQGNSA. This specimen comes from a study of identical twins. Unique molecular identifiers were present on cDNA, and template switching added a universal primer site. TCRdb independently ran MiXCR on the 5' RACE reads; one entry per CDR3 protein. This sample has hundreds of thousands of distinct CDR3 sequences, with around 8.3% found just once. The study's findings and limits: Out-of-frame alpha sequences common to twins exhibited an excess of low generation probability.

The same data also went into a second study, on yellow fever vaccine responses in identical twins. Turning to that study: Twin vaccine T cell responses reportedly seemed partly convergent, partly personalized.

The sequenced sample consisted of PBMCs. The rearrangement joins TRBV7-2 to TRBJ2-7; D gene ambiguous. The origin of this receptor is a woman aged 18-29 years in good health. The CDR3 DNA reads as TGTGCCAGCAGCCTCCAGGTCACCTACGAGCAGTACTTC. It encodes CASSLQVTYEQYF.